The sequence of this TCR beta chain was determined in a study of OX40 agonist ivuxolimab in advanced cancers. CDR1 and CDR2 (germline): KGHSH, LQKENI. The V gene end was trimmed by 1 base and the J gene end by 3 bases; junction bases not matched to a gene: 12. The CDR3 loop spans 17 amino acids. TCRdb's table, derived via immunoSEQ multiplex PCR, lists solely in-frame clones and lacks some. The table records fewer than 140,000 clones, 90% of them present only once. The TCR comes from an adult with an advanced solid tumor such as melanoma, head and neck, liver or kidney cancer. The source material was CD4+ or CD8+ T cells sorted from blood, sampled in a trial of the OX40 agonist ivuxolimab. The rearrangement joins TRBV18 to TRBJ2-7; 7 positions agree with TRBD1. The CDR3 protein is CASSPRDVRDRLYEQYF. The CDR3 DNA is TGTGCCAGCTCACCACGGGACGTAAGGGACAGACTCTACGAGCAGTACTTC.